A single sample gave rise to the 30 T cell receptor beta chains below, sequenced in a study of blood T cell dynamics during melanoma immunotherapy. Stated time point: pre-treatment baseline. Assay: immunoSEQ multiplex PCR; the TCRdb copy retains only in-frame clones and omits some. This sample has more than 6,500 clones, with roughly 88% found just once. The specimen comprised blood, sampled from a patient treated with checkpoint blockade. The receptors were gathered from a human donor with melanoma. Some clones in this sample may be carry-over from other donors' samples.

Sample share makes this clone medium-sized. The CDR3 nucleotides are TGTGCCAGCAGTGAAATGGCAGGGGGCGAACAAGAGACCCAGTACTTC. Translating gives CASSEMAGGEQETQYF. The V and J genes are TRBV6-1 and TRBJ2-5; 8 positions agree with TRBD1. Germline lookup yields CDR1 MNHNS and CDR2 SASEGT. The CDR3 runs 16 residues. Trimming cost V 2 bases and J 2 bases; bases outside gene matches: 7.

The chain links TRBV19 to TRBJ2-7; weak D call: TRBD2 (5 bases). Trimming removed 5 bases at V and 3 bases at J, with 14 bases between. Germline-derived CDR1 and CDR2 are LNHDA and SQIVND (reference sequence). The CDR3 is 14 residues long. The CDR3 spells CASSLTEGIYEQYF. DNA of the CDR3: TGTGCCAGTAGTCTCACCGAGGGAATCTACGAGCAGTACTTC. Drawing the rest from reference TRBV19 and TRBJ2-7, the complete variable domain is DGGITQSPKYLFRKEGQNVTLSCEQNLNHDAMYWYRQDPGQGLRLIYYSQIVNDFQKGDIAEGYSVSREKKESFPLTVTSAQKNPTAFYLCASSLTEGIYEQYFGPGTRLTVT.

The chain couples TRBV5-1 to TRBJ2-7; D remains ambiguous. Germline V gene sequence: CDR1 SGHRS, CDR2 YFSETQ. Trimming pared 0 bases from V and 3 bases from J, leaving 4 bases between. This CDR3 region has 12 residues. The CDR3 is CASSLGDYEQYF. CDR3 bases: TGCGCCAGCAGCTTGGGGGACTACGAGCAGTACTTC. The full variable domain, its missing parts supplied by reference TRBV5-1 and TRBJ2-7, is KAGVTQTPRYLIKTRGQQVTLSCSPISGHRSVSWYQQTPGQGLQFLFEYFSETQRNKGNFPGRFSGRQFSNSRSEMNVSTLELGDSALYLCASSLGDYEQYFGPGTRLTVT.

The gene calls are TRBV29-1 and TRBJ2-7, with a weak D call TRBD2 (5 bases). Looked up from germline, CDR1 is SQVTM and CDR2 is ANQGSEA. Trimming took off 6 bases at V and 6 bases at J, with 21 bases between the two ends. The CDR3 loop spans 14 amino acids. DNA of the CDR3: TGCAGCGTCTCCCTTGGGGAAATGGACTCCGAGCAGTACTTC. Its protein product is CSVSLGEMDSEQYF.

V gene TRBV11-2 combines with J gene TRBJ2-7; the D gene is possibly TRBD1 (5 bases). V shed 5 bases and J shed 3 bases, with 11 bases lying between them. The CDR3 has 13 residues. Germline values: CDR1 SGHAT, CDR2 FQNNGV. The CDR3 here is CASSGTGYYEQYF. For the CDR3, the DNA is TGTGCCAGCAGCGGTACAGGCTACTACGAGCAGTACTTC.

Only a few counts were recorded for this clone. The rearrangement joins TRBV28 to TRBJ2-3, with unresolved D. The CDR3 spans 13 residues. Germline lookup yields CDR1 MDHEN and CDR2 SYDVKM. V lost 3 bases and J lost 2, with 6 bases in between. The CDR3 sequence is CASSFLATDTQYF. The CDR3 nucleotides read TGTGCCAGCAGTTTCCTGGCCACAGATACGCAGTATTTT.

The chain carries TRBV28 and TRBJ2-1; no clear D. Per the germline V gene, CDR1 is MDHEN and CDR2 is SYDVKM. This CDR3 comprises 12 residues. V dropped 5 bases and J dropped 8 bases, with 10 bases sitting between them. CDR3 sequence reads: CASSPHIHEQFF. The CDR3 nucleotides read TGTGCCAGCAGTCCCCATATACATGAGCAGTTCTTC.

The rearrangement uses TRBV5-6 and TRBJ2-5; D is undetermined. V shed 0 bases and J shed 6 bases, with 3 bases lying between them. Germline CDR1 SGHDT, CDR2 YYEEEE. The CDR3 spans 11 residues. CDR3 residues: CASSLEKTQYF. The CDR3 region has the DNA TGTGCCAGCAGCTTGGAAAAGACCCAGTACTTC.

The rearrangement joins TRBV23-1 to TRBJ2-3; a weak D match, TRBD2 (7 bases). TRBV23-1 is an open reading frame, and its role is uncertain. CDR3 size: 17 residues. The germline V and J ends were trimmed by 1 base and 6 bases, with 20 bases remaining between them. CDR3 residues: CASSQLKGGTLDDTQYF. The CDR3 DNA reads as TGCGCCAGCAGTCAATTAAAGGGGGGGACGCTAGACGATACGCAGTATTTT.

The rearrangement links TRBV10-3 to TRBJ2-3, with a weak D call TRBD1 (6 bases). Germline V gene sequence: CDR1 ENHRY, CDR2 SYGVKD. Trimming cost V 6 bases and J 1 base, with 14 bases left between them. The CDR3 has 15 residues. The CDR3 sequence is CAISQTGDGTDTQYF. The CDR3 region has the DNA TGTGCCATCAGCCAGACAGGAGATGGCACAGATACGCAGTATTTT.

The chain combines TRBV29-1 with TRBJ2-2; maybe TRBD1 (8 bases). The V end lost 6 bases, the J end lost 1 base, and 15 bases lay between the germline ends. Germline V lookup: CDR1 SQVTM, CDR2 ANQGSEA. This CDR3 has 15 residues. The CDR3 DNA is TGCAGCGTCGGGAGCGGGACAGGGAACACCGGGGAGCTGTTTTTT. It yields the protein CSVGSGTGNTGELFF.

V usage is TRBV7-2 and J usage is TRBJ1-5; a possible D gene is TRBD1 (5 bases). The V end lost 0 bases, the J end lost 7 bases, and 7 bases lay between the germline ends. Germline CDR1 is SGHTA and CDR2 is FQGNSA. This CDR3 has 13 amino acids. This chain's CDR3 is CASSLARDQPQHF. CDR3 nucleotides: TGTGCCAGCAGCTTAGCGCGGGACCAGCCCCAGCATTTT. The variable domain in full, with the rest retrieved from reference TRBV7-2 and TRBJ1-5, is GAGVSQSPSNKVTEKGKDVELRCDPISGHTALYWYRQSLGQGLEFLIYFQGNSAPDKSGLPSDRFSAERTGGSVSTLTIQRTQQEDSAVYLCASSLARDQPQHFGDGTRLSIL.

The gene calls are TRBV11-2 and TRBJ2-1; 7 nucleotides align to TRBD2. V lost 4 bases to trimming and J lost 6 bases; unmatched junction nucleotides: 9. The CDR3 spans 15 residues. Germline V gene sequence: CDR1 SGHAT, CDR2 FQNNGV. CDR3 nucleotide sequence: TGTGCCAGCAGCTCGACGGGCGGGGGAGGCAATGAGCAGTTCTTC. Translating it yields CASSSTGGGGNEQFF. Looking up the rest from reference TRBV11-2 and TRBJ2-1 gives the full variable domain: EAGVAQSPRYKIIEKRQSVAFWCNPISGHATLYWYQQILGQGPKLLIQFQNNGVVDDSQLPKDRFSAERLKGVDSTLKIQPAKLEDSAVYLCASSSTGGGGNEQFFGPGTRLTVL.

The chain links TRBV2 to TRBJ1-4, with D unresolved. Trimming removed 8 bases at V and 2 bases at J, with 9 bases between. The germline gives CDR1 SNHLY, CDR2 FYNNEI. The CDR3 loop spans 13 amino acids. CDR3 amino acids: CASVSSTNEKLFF. As DNA, the CDR3 is TGTGCCAGCGTCAGCAGCACTAATGAAAAACTGTTTTTT.

This chain joins TRBV15 and TRBJ2-7; 14 nucleotides agree with TRBD2. V lost 9 bases, J lost 3 bases, and 4 bases stayed unmatched. This CDR3 region has 14 residues. Looked up from germline, CDR1 is LNHNV and CDR2 is YYDKDF (reference sequence). The CDR3, as DNA: TGTGCCACGAAAGGGACTAGCGGGAGCTACGAGCAGTACTTC. Amino acid sequence: CATKGTSGSYEQYF.

Regarding this clone: This CDR3 is also generated by other DNA sequences in the sample. V usage is TRBV29-1 and J usage is TRBJ2-1; no clear D. V was pared by 4 bases and J by 5 bases, with 6 bases between. Germline V gene data show CDR1 as SQVTM and CDR2 as ANQGSEA. The length of the CDR3 is 11 residues. The CDR3: CSVGADNEQFF. DNA for the CDR3: TGCAGCGTTGGAGCAGACAATGAGCAGTTCTTC.

The J gene is TRBJ2-1, the V gene TRBV21-1; the D segment call TRBD2 is taken from the table without a DNA check. TRBV21-1 is assigned pseudogene status. This CDR3 contains 13 residues. The CDR3 DNA reads as TGTGCCAGCAGCAAACACTTTTTCGGTGAGCAGTTCTTC. It translates to CASSKHFFGEQFF.

The sample holds a few counts of this clone. The junction and the germline gene differ at one end; a read error may be behind it. V gene TRBV7-7 combines with J gene TRBJ1-5, with D possibly TRBD1 on 5 matching bases. CDR3 length equals 15 residues. CDR1 SSHAT and CDR2 FNYEAQ come from the germline V gene (reference sequence). CDR3 amino acids: CASSLALRGGQPQHF. The CDR3 bases are TGTGCTAGCAGCTTAGCGCTGAGGGGCGGACAGCCCCAGCATTTT.

The J gene is TRBJ2-7, the V gene TRBV6-4, with D maybe TRBD2 (5 bases). This CDR3 is 13 amino acids long. The ends were cut back, 5 bases at V and 0 bases at J, with 8 bases in the middle. Germline assignment: CDR1 MRHNA and CDR2 SNTAGT. Here the CDR3 reads CASSYRDSYEQYF. The CDR3 DNA reads as TGTGCCAGCAGTTACCGGGACTCCTACGAGCAGTACTTC.

V is TRBV6-5 and J is TRBJ1-1; D call uncertain. V shed 2 bases and J shed 7 bases, with 5 bases lying between them. The CDR3 sequence is 11 residues long. The germline gives CDR1 MNHEY, CDR2 SVGAGI. CDR3: CASSYRNEAFF. CDR3 sequence (DNA): TGTGCCAGCAGTTACCGAAATGAAGCTTTCTTT.

The rearrangement uses TRBV19 and TRBJ2-7; D is undetermined. The ends were cut back, 2 bases at V and 1 base at J, with 6 bases in the middle. CDR1 is LNHDA, CDR2 SQIVND, per germline (reference sequence). The CDR3 has 13 amino acids. In DNA, the CDR3 is TGTGCCAGTAGTATAACGGCGTCCTACGAGCAGTACTTC. It codes for CASSITASYEQYF.

This chain links TRBV2 with TRBJ2-1; 14 nucleotides line up with TRBD2. The V segment lost 8 bases and the J segment 9 bases; nucleotides outside the gene matches: 9. The CDR3 sequence is 15 residues long. CDR1 is SNHLY, CDR2 FYNNEI, per germline. In DNA, the CDR3 is TGTGCCAGCCGGACGGGACTAGCGGGGGAGGTTGAGCAGTTCTTC. Its translation: CASRTGLAGEVEQFF.

Only a few counts were recorded for this clone. The rearrangement joins TRBV18 to TRBJ1-2; the match to TRBD1 covers 8 bases. This CDR3 region has 13 residues. Germline CDR1 reads KGHSH; CDR2 reads LQKENI. V was pared by 8 bases and J by 4 bases, with 6 bases of the junction left unmatched. The CDR3 nucleotides are TGTGCCAGCGCGGACGGGACAGGCTATGGCTACACCTTC. Amino acid sequence: CASADGTGYGYTF.

The chain employs TRBV5-1 and TRBJ2-1; TRBD2 matches 9 bases. CDR3 length: 15 residues. The germline V gene has CDR1 SGHRS and CDR2 YFSETQ. With V trimmed by 4 bases and J by 5 bases, 7 bases remained unmatched. The CDR3 coding sequence is TGCGCCAGCAGCGAAGCTAGCGGGGCAAACAATGAGCAGTTCTTC. Amino acids: CASSEASGANNEQFF.

The rearrangement links TRBV2 to TRBJ2-3; 10 bases agree with TRBD2. V lost 0 bases to trimming and J lost 9 bases; unmatched junction nucleotides: 6. Per germline, CDR1 SNHLY and CDR2 FYNNEI. The CDR3 contains 15 residues. The CDR3 DNA follows: TGTGCCAGCAGTGAAGCGAGCGGGAGGGCCCCCACGCAGTATTTT. Amino acid sequence: CASSEASGRAPTQYF.

The V and J genes are TRBV9 and TRBJ2-5; TRBD2 might be the D (5 bases). The CDR3 has 13 residues. CDR1 and CDR2 from the germline V gene are SGDLS and YYNGEE. V lost 4 bases to trimming and J lost 9 bases, with 16 bases between them. The CDR3 bases are TGTGCCAGCAGCCCCGGGGTGGAGCAGGCCCAGTACTTC. Protein sequence: CASSPGVEQAQYF.

This rearrangement joins TRBV6-1 to TRBJ1-4; 7 bases are a match to TRBD1. This CDR3 spans 15 amino acids. V shed 8 bases and J 1 base; nucleotides not matched to a gene: 7. Germline V CDR1 and CDR2: MNHNS, SASEGT. CDR3 loop: CASGVRQGTNEKLFF. CDR3 sequence (DNA): TGTGCCAGCGGCGTCCGACAGGGAACTAATGAAAAACTGTTTTTT.

This rearrangement joins TRBV9 to TRBJ2-2; 8 nucleotides match TRBD1. In germline, CDR1 is SGDLS, CDR2 YYNGEE. The CDR3 totals 14 residues. V trimming: 4 bases; J trimming: 7 bases; junction bases outside the gene matches: 6. CDR3 nucleotide sequence: TGTGCCAGCAGCACCCAGGGGGCAGGCGGGGAGCTGTTTTTT. Translation: CASSTQGAGGELFF. Full variable domain (outside the CDR3, taken from reference TRBV9 and TRBJ2-2): DSGVTQTPKHLITATGQRVTLRCSPRSGDLSVYWYQQSLDQGLQFLIQYYNGEERAKGNILERFSAQQFPDLHSELNLSSLELGDSALYFCASSTQGAGGELFFGEGSRLTVL.

The genes are TRBV7-9 and TRBJ1-2; D ambiguous. CDR1 and CDR2 (germline): SEHNR, FQNEAQ (reference sequence). Trimming removed 5 bases at V and 5 bases at J, with 18 bases between. This CDR3 is built from 15 residues. The CDR3 bases are TGTGCCAGCAGCCCTAAACGAAGGTTGGGGTATGGCTACACCTTC. Translating it yields CASSPKRRLGYGYTF.

This chain joins TRBV4-2 and TRBJ2-5; 8 positions match TRBD2. Per germline, CDR1 LGHNA and CDR2 YNFKEQ. The CDR3 has 18 amino acids. Trimming removed 4 bases from V and 2 bases from J; junction bases left unmatched: 15. This CDR3 is CASSPISEAGVRQETQYF. In DNA, the CDR3 is TGTGCCAGCAGCCCAATAAGTGAAGCGGGGGTACGGCAAGAGACCCAGTACTTC.